The count of the clone carrying this T cell receptor beta chain is one. Its antigen remains unidentified. This CDR3 is built from 14 residues. With V trimmed by 4 bases and J by 8 bases, 8 bases remained unmatched. Germline CDR1 reads SGHTA; CDR2 reads FQGNSA. This entry belongs to a study of cytomegalovirus exposure and HLA in healthy donors. Study findings and constraints: As a later analysis revealed, the rate of TCR association differed by HLA locus, with DRB1 most and HLA-C fewest. TCR beta chain V- and J-gene trimming was linked, in a later analysis, to a missense variant in DCLRE1C.

It was with 60 Vbeta and 13 Jbeta primers that the PCR ran. Per the study methods: In a later analysis, around 12 million of approximately 86 million unique beta chains occurred in at least two donors. Using immunoSEQ multiplex PCR, the repertoire was profiled, and TCRdb retains in-frame clones only, with some absent. V and J calls and clone size are given by that table; D and trimming were obtained from the DNA. Of more than 120,000 clones listed, 82% are singletons. V usage is TRBV7-2 and J usage is TRBJ1-2, with 9 bases aligning to TRBD1. The source of this sequence is a male donor in good health and CMV-seronegative. The sequencing sample was made of PBMCs. The CDR3 region is CASSSKSDRGGYTF. Written as DNA, the CDR3 is TGTGCCAGCAGCTCAAAGTCGGACAGGGGAGGCTACACCTTC.